This T cell receptor beta chain is from a study of blood T cell repertoires in COVID-19. Across the whole study: Nucleic acid was either cDNA or gDNA, and it came from T cells, B-cell-depleted T cells, or PBMCs.

This clone was counted a few times. Source study methods: Using reference gene primer amplification, nucleated cell counts were estimated. The table came from immunoSEQ multiplex PCR; TCRdb's copy has only in-frame clones and leaves some out. V, J and clone size are those of that table, while D and trimming were read from the DNA. The sample consists of 200,000 or so clones, roughly 84% of them appearing once. In terms of age and location, participants ranged from roughly 18 to 95 years and lived in under 30 US areas. Participant reports of clinical history set cohort assignment. This CDR3 has 12 amino acids. Germline V CDR1 and CDR2: ENHRY, SYGVKD. Trimming pared 8 bases from V and 0 bases from J, leaving 5 bases between.

V gene TRBV10-3 combines with J gene TRBJ1-3; D is ambiguous. The sample taken for sequencing was PBMCs or T cells enriched from blood (not recorded which). This sequence originates from a middle-aged man who had recovered from COVID-19. This chain's CDR3 is CAIGGSGNTIYF. As DNA, the CDR3 is TGTGCCATCGGCGGCTCTGGAAACACCATATATTTT.